This is a list of T cell receptor beta chains from one sample in a study of T cell responses to AZD1222 COVID-19 vaccine. Assay used: immunoSEQ multiplex PCR; TCRdb lists only in-frame clones, some missing. In the table there are approximately 100,000 clones, approximately 89% of which are singletons. This material consisted of peripheral blood, taken 28 days after the second AZD1222 dose. These receptors came from an adult who received the AZD1222 COVID-19 vaccine. The CDR3 runs from the conserved cysteine through the conserved F or W. Each record gives: clone size, D gene, V gene, J gene, CDR3 DNA, CDR3 protein. D genes are given only for firm matches. Where a row states a size, it is once, few, many or the class of an expanded clone; other rows omit it.

>-|-|TRBV5-1|TRBJ2-3
TGCGCCAGCAGCTTGGAAGATACGCAGTATTTT
CASSLEDTQYF
>-|TRBD1|TRBV3-1/TRBV3-2|TRBJ2-2
TGTGCCAGCAGCCCAACCGGGACAGTTCAAACCGGGGAGCTGTTTTTT
CASSPTGTVQTGELFF
>-|-|TRBV28|TRBJ2-7
TGTGCCAGCAGTTTTCCTCAGGGGTTACCCTACGAGCAGTACTTC
CASSFPQGLPYEQYF
>-|-|TRBV6-5|TRBJ1-1
TGTGCCAGCAGTTACGGGGGCCTGAACACTGAAGCTTTCTTT
CASSYGGLNTEAFF
>-|-|TRBV2|TRBJ2-5
TGTGCCAGCAGACGAGGTTTACAAGAGACCCAGTACTTC
CASRRGLQETQYF
>-|TRBD2|TRBV7-6|TRBJ2-1
TGTGCCAGCAGCCCTAGCGGGGTTCCCCTTAATGAGCAGTTCTTC
CASSPSGVPLNEQFF
>-|-|TRBV5-1|TRBJ2-3
TGCGCCAGTGGATGGAACCCCTACACAGATACGCAGTATTTT
CASGWNPYTDTQYF
>-|-|TRBV27|TRBJ2-7
TGTGCCAGCAGTTTAACCCGACGGACGGAGCAGTACTTC
CASSLTRRTEQYF
>-|-|TRBV9|TRBJ2-7
TGTGCCAGCAGCGTAGGTCAGGGTCTTGAGCAGTACTTC
CASSVGQGLEQYF
>-|TRBD1|TRBV5-1|TRBJ2-7
TGCGCCAGCAGCTTTAGGGACAGGGGAAGCGAGCAGTACTTC
CASSFRDRGSEQYF
>-|TRBD2|TRBV7-2|TRBJ2-1
TGTGCCAGCAGCTTTAGCGGGAACTCCTACAATGAGCAGTTCTTC
CASSFSGNSYNEQFF
>once|-|TRBV10-2|TRBJ2-2
TGCGCCAGCAGTGAGCCCCCAGGGTTGACCACCGGGGAGCTGTTTTTT
CASSEPPGLTTGELFF
>-|-|TRBV6-1|TRBJ1-4
TGTGCCAGCGGTGAATTTGCAACTAATGAAAAACTGTTTTTT
CASGEFATNEKLFF
>-|-|TRBV5-1|TRBJ1-1
TGCGCCAGCAGCTTGAGCGGAACCCTGGGGACTGAAGCTTTCTTT
CASSLSGTLGTEAFF